Shown below are 5 T cell receptor beta chains from a single sample sequenced in a study of control samples from healthy donors and cancer patients. Data came from immunoSEQ multiplex PCR; TCRdb stores just in-frame clones and leaves some out. The sample shows roughly 120,000 clones, about 92% of them seen only once. Material for sequencing was PBMCs. The receptors derive from a man aged 50 to 59 with head and neck cancer.

CDR3 bases: TGTGCCAGTAGCCAGACTGGTGGCTACACCTTC. Translated, it gives CASSQTGGYTF. This chain joins TRBV19 and TRBJ1-2; the D is unclear. Germline loops: CDR1 LNHDA, CDR2 SQIVND (reference sequence). Trimming cost V 6 bases and J 7 bases, with 9 bases left between them. The CDR3 is 11 residues long.

The rearrangement uses TRBV7-3 and TRBJ2-5; D is unclear. With 2 bases removed from V and 1 base from J, the gap between germline ends came to 5 bases. Looked up from germline, CDR1 is SGHTA and CDR2 is FQGTGA. The CDR3 covers 13 residues. CDR3 loop: CASSLRTQETQYF. CDR3 DNA sequence: TGTGCCAGCAGCTTACGCACCCAAGAGACCCAGTACTTC.

The V and J genes are TRBV30 and TRBJ2-1, with 15 bases lining up with TRBD2. This CDR3 has 17 amino acids. CDR1 GTSNPN and CDR2 SVGIG come from the germline V gene (reference sequence). After removal of 3 bases from V and 2 bases from J, the junction contained 5 bases not matched to a gene. CDR3 nucleotide sequence: TGTGCCTGGAGCCGGGGACTAGCGGGGGGCCCCTACAATGAGCAGTTCTTC. Translating gives CAWSRGLAGGPYNEQFF.

This rearrangement joins TRBV18 to TRBJ1-4; tentatively, D is TRBD1 (6 bases). This CDR3 region has 15 residues. From germline, CDR1 is KGHSH and CDR2 LQKENI. Trimming pared 5 bases from V and 0 bases from J, leaving 10 bases between. The CDR3 spells CASSSQGTTNEKLFF. CDR3 in DNA: TGTGCCAGCTCATCACAGGGAACAACTAATGAAAAACTGTTTTTT.

The V gene is TRBV6-6, the J gene TRBJ1-2, with D possibly being TRBD1 (6 bases). Germline V gene data show CDR1 as MNHNY and CDR2 as SVGAGI (reference sequence). V shed 0 bases and J shed 8 bases, with 13 bases lying between them. The CDR3 consists of 14 residues. This CDR3 reads CASSYSRSQGGYTF. The DNA for the CDR3 is TGTGCCAGCAGTTACTCACGGTCACAGGGAGGCTACACCTTC.